This T cell receptor (beta chain) was sequenced during a study of T cells in localized non-small cell lung cancer. Comments on this clone: Its antigen is not identified.

The study's findings and limits: Among the tissues sampled, uninvolved adjacent lung had the highest T cell clonality, above tumor.

The CDR3 covers 13 residues. Per germline, CDR1 SGHDT and CDR2 YYEEEE. V lost 5 bases and J 5 bases, leaving 14 bases between the germline ends. Sequenced by immunoSEQ multiplex PCR; TCRdb stores in-frame clones only, minus some. Of tens of thousands of clones in the sample, roughly 84% were seen once. The receptor's source is a male donor aged 60 or older with stage I squamous cell lung carcinoma. The rearrangement joins TRBV5-6 to TRBJ2-7, with D possibly being TRBD1 or TRBD2 (5 bases each). The material sequenced was peripheral blood, taken before any cancer treatment. The DNA of the CDR3 is TGTGCCAGCAGTCGGGACCGGGCCCACGAGCAGTACTTC. Protein: CASSRDRAHEQYF.